This TCR beta chain was identified during a study of T cell responses to AZD1222 COVID-19 vaccine. TCRdb keeps only in-frame clones here, not all; method: immunoSEQ multiplex PCR. Here the sample spans about 120,000 clones, 80% to 90% being singletons. Findings and caveats of the study: The sample set comprised mostly white British donors with more females, and clonal diversity was possibly underestimated. The peak T cell response came first, and repertoires were sampled only after it. At 160-218 and 743-854, vaccine-associated CD4 TCRs were dominant, and they spanned spike. With two AZD1222 doses given, Spike-specific TCR breadth and depth both rose.

This CDR3 region has 11 residues. Germline CDR1 SEHNR, CDR2 FQNEAQ (reference sequence). Remarks on this clone: Its antigen is as yet unknown.

The receptor's source is an adult in good health. This sample comprised peripheral blood, obtained on day 0 of AZD1222 vaccination. The chain joins TRBV7-9 to TRBJ2-7; TRBD2 is a possible D gene (6 bases). CDR3 amino acids: CAAGGGAEQYF. CDR3 sequence (DNA): TGTGCTGCCGGTGGAGGGGCCGAGCAGTACTTC.